Following are 24 T cell receptor beta chains from one sample sequenced in a study of radiation and T cells in renal cell carcinoma. Noted treatment: 15 Gy SBRT to primary tumor, nephrectomy 4 weeks later. TCRdb's copy holds only in-frame clones and misses some; the assay was immunoSEQ multiplex PCR. The sample lists about 20,000 clones; approximately 60% were seen once. The source was tumor tissue, collected from a patient whose treatment included radiotherapy and nephrectomy. These receptor sequences come from a woman between 65 and 79 years old with renal cell carcinoma.

The gene calls are TRBV4-2 and TRBJ1-5, with TRBD1 identical over 10 bases. Germline V gene lookup returns CDR1 LGHNA and CDR2 YNFKEQ. The CDR3 has 18 amino acids. The J segment lost 5 bases and the V segment lost 2 bases, leaving 12 bases of the junction unmatched. CDR3 in DNA: TGTGCCAGCAGCCAATCCGCCGGGACAGGGGTAAAATATCAGCCCCAGCATTTT. Translated: CASSQSAGTGVKYQPQHF.

This clone has a single count. The CDR3 loop is CASGAERGTEAFF. The CDR3 DNA reads TGCGCCAGCGGGGCCGAGAGGGGCACTGAAGCTTTCTTT. The V call is TRBV4-3, the J call TRBJ1-1; D is perhaps TRBD1 (5 bases). Trimming removed 8 bases at V and 4 bases at J, with 14 bases between. CDR3 size: 13 residues. Germline CDR1 and CDR2: LGHNA and YSLEER.

The V gene is TRBV7-2, the J gene TRBJ2-5, with 11 bases matching TRBD2. Germline V CDR1 and CDR2: SGHTA, FQGNSA. With V trimmed by 5 bases and J by 1 base, 6 bases remained unmatched. The CDR3 is 16 amino acids. In nucleotides, the CDR3 is TGTGCCAGCAGCGTACTAGCGGGAGACCCCCAAGAGACCCAGTACTTC. It yields the protein CASSVLAGDPQETQYF.

The DNA for the CDR3 is TGTGCCACCAGCAACGACAGGGGCGGCGGCGAGACCCAGTACTTC. This translates into CATSNDRGGGETQYF. The chain employs TRBV15 and TRBJ2-5, with TRBD1 matching 8 bases. This CDR3 contains 15 residues. V lost 4 bases, J lost 5 bases, and 9 bases stayed unmatched. Germline V gene lookup returns CDR1 LNHNV and CDR2 YYDKDF (reference sequence).

This chain joins TRBV5-5 and TRBJ2-5, with 7 nucleotides matching TRBD2. This CDR3 has 13 residues. The germline V gene has CDR1 SGHKS and CDR2 YYEKEE (reference sequence). Trimming removed 3 bases from V and 5 bases from J; junction bases left unmatched: 4. This CDR3 is CASSSISGETQYF. Written as DNA, the CDR3 is TGTGCCAGCAGCTCTATTAGCGGGGAGACCCAGTACTTC.

The chain combines TRBV6-5 with TRBJ2-7; D call uncertain. This CDR3 spans 13 amino acids. V lost 0 bases to trimming and J lost 6 bases, with 9 bases between them. Germline V gene data show CDR1 as MNHEY and CDR2 as SVGAGI. Written as DNA, the CDR3 is TGTGCCAGCAGTTACTCTCCAGGCTCCGAGCAGTACTTC. Translated, it gives CASSYSPGSEQYF.

This clone appeared a single time. CDR3 nucleotides: TGTGCCAGCAGCTTAGTGAGGGGGCATGGGGCCAACGTCCTGACTTTC. It translates to CASSLVRGHGANVLTF. This chain uses TRBV11-1 with TRBJ2-6; 7 nucleotides match TRBD1. CDR1 and CDR2 from the germline V gene are SGHAT and FQDESV (reference sequence). The CDR3 has 16 amino acids. The trim removed 1 base at V and 3 bases at J, leaving 3 bases unmatched.

Notes on this clone: The same CDR3 can be traced to other DNA sequences in this sample. The chain has TRBV9 and TRBJ1-1; D possibly corresponds to TRBD1 (5 bases). Looked up from germline, CDR1 is SGDLS and CDR2 is YYNGEE. V lost 4 bases and J lost 6, with 19 bases in between. CDR3 size: 15 residues. The CDR3 protein is CASSPRRQRDAEAFF. DNA of the CDR3: TGTGCCAGCAGCCCCCGAAGGCAGCGGGACGCTGAAGCTTTCTTT. The variable domain in full, completed from reference TRBV9 and TRBJ1-1, reads DSGVTQTPKHLITATGQRVTLRCSPRSGDLSVYWYQQSLDQGLQFLIQYYNGEERAKGNILERFSAQQFPDLHSELNLSSLELGDSALYFCASSPRRQRDAEAFFGQGTRLTVV.

This clone was counted a few times. The J gene is TRBJ2-1, the V gene TRBV7-2, with no clear D. V lost 4 bases to trimming and J lost 7 bases, with 11 bases between them. Germline CDR1 reads SGHTA; CDR2 reads FQGNSA. This CDR3 region has 13 residues. DNA for the CDR3: TGTGCCAGCAGCTCGATACTGGGGAATGAGCAGTTCTTC. Translating gives CASSSILGNEQFF.

The chain has TRBV30 and TRBJ1-2; 7 nucleotides line up with TRBD1. The CDR3 loop spans 14 amino acids. Germline V gene data show CDR1 as GTSNPN and CDR2 as SVGIG (reference sequence). Trimming cost V 0 bases and J 2 bases; bases outside gene matches: 3. The CDR3 DNA sequence: TGTGCCTGGAGTGTGACAGGGCTCAACTATGGCTACACCTTC. Translated, it gives CAWSVTGLNYGYTF.

With regard to this clone: An end of the junction does not agree with germline; a read error may underlie this. The V gene is TRBV7-7, the J gene TRBJ2-5, with D perhaps TRBD2 (6 bases). This CDR3 contains 14 residues. Germline V gives CDR1 SSHAT, CDR2 FNYEAQ (reference sequence). CDR3 sequence reads: CASSPRDVQETQYF. For the CDR3, the DNA is TGTGCTAGCAGCCCGCGGGACGTACAAGAGACCCAGTACTTC.

This clone was seen a few times. In nucleotides, the CDR3 is TGTGCCACGGGACGGACCCCGAACACCGGGGAGCTGTTTTTT. This translates into CATGRTPNTGELFF. The gene calls are TRBV19 and TRBJ2-2; D might be TRBD1 or TRBD2, each matching 5 bases. Trimming took off 10 bases at V and 0 bases at J, with 12 bases between the two ends. CDR1 is LNHDA and CDR2 is SQIVND in the germline V gene (reference sequence). The CDR3 covers 14 residues.

This clone was observed a handful of times. V gene TRBV7-6 combines with J gene TRBJ1-2, with 7 bases that match TRBD1. This CDR3 is built from 13 residues. The germline gives CDR1 SGHVS, CDR2 FNYEAQ. V trimming: 6 bases; J trimming: 8 bases; junction bases outside the gene matches: 9. DNA of the CDR3: TGTGCCAGCAGTCCCTCAGGGGGAGGGGGCTACACCTTC. Amino acid sequence: CASSPSGGGGYTF.

This chain links TRBV6-1 with TRBJ1-2, with TRBD1 as a possible D gene (5 bases). The germline V gene has CDR1 MNHNS and CDR2 SASEGT. The CDR3 extends over 15 amino acids. Trimming removed 6 bases at V and 0 bases at J, with 14 bases between. The CDR3 reads CASRARTPPNYGYTF. For the CDR3, the DNA is TGTGCCAGCAGGGCCAGGACACCTCCTAACTATGGCTACACCTTC.

This clone is medium-sized (0.01 to 0.1%) by share. The chain uses TRBV7-2 and TRBJ1-5; the D gene is possibly TRBD1 (5 bases). The CDR3 consists of 13 residues. Germline assignment: CDR1 SGHTA and CDR2 FQGNSA. V gave up 1 base and J gave up 5 bases, with 6 bases separating them. The DNA for the CDR3 is TGTGCCAGCAGCTTAGTGGGGGATCAGCCCCAGCATTTT. This sequence encodes CASSLVGDQPQHF.

This clone was observed a handful of times. This chain links TRBV7-2 with TRBJ2-7; 8 nucleotides line up with TRBD1. Trimming removed 5 bases from V and 1 base from J; junction bases left unmatched: 10. Germline loops: CDR1 SGHTA, CDR2 FQGNSA. The CDR3 has 16 residues. This CDR3 reads CASSTRTGFGSYEQYF. CDR3 sequence (DNA): TGTGCCAGCAGCACCCGGACAGGGTTTGGGTCCTACGAGCAGTACTTC.

The chain has TRBV4-1 and TRBJ1-3; D gene uncertain. The germline CDR1 and CDR2 sequences are MGHRA and YSYEKL. The CDR3 spans 15 residues. Trimming took off 0 bases at V and 4 bases at J, with 10 bases between the two ends. The CDR3 loop is CASSQDPGKGNTIYF. The CDR3 DNA follows: TGCGCCAGCAGCCAAGATCCGGGAAAAGGAAACACCATATATTTT.

In its sample, this clone was seen a few times. J is TRBJ1-6 and V is TRBV6-1; D is undetermined. Between the trimmed V and J ends, which lost 7 bases and 6 bases, there was a span of 10 bases. CDR1 and CDR2 from the germline V gene are MNHNS and SASEGT. The CDR3 contains 13 residues. CDR3 amino acids: CASKVGRNSPLHF. The CDR3 DNA is TGTGCCAGCAAAGTGGGCCGTAATTCACCCCTCCACTTT.

By share, this clone counts as medium-sized (0.01 to 0.1%). The genes are TRBV11-2 and TRBJ1-2, with D perhaps matching TRBD1 (5 bases). Germline V gene data show CDR1 as SGHAT and CDR2 as FQNNGV. Trimming cost V 6 bases and J 0 bases, with 14 bases left between them. The CDR3 is 15 residues long. CDR3 amino acids: CASRVSGAANYGYTF. Here the CDR3 DNA reads TGTGCCAGCAGGGTTAGCGGGGCAGCTAACTATGGCTACACCTTC.

V gene TRBV30 combines with J gene TRBJ1-6; the match to TRBD1 covers 11 bases. In germline, CDR1 is GTSNPN, CDR2 SVGIG (reference sequence). This CDR3 spans 14 amino acids. The V segment lost 7 bases and the J segment 12 bases; nucleotides outside the gene matches: 11. CDR3 in amino acids: CASQVDRGHLPLHF. Here the CDR3 DNA reads TGTGCCTCCCAGGTGGACAGGGGGCATCTACCCCTCCACTTT.

The gene calls are TRBV6-5 and TRBJ2-7; perhaps TRBD1 as D (6 bases). Between the trimmed V and J ends, which lost 1 base and 4 bases, there was a span of 14 bases. The CDR3 contains 15 residues. CDR1 and CDR2 from the germline V gene are MNHEY and SVGAGI. This CDR3 is CASSYFSDSSYEQYF. In DNA form, the CDR3 reads TGTGCCAGCAGTTACTTCTCGGACAGCTCTTACGAGCAGTACTTC.

The chain has TRBV6-6 and TRBJ2-2; TRBD2 might be the D (7 bases). From germline, CDR1 is MNHNY and CDR2 SVGAGI (reference sequence). Trimming cost V 3 bases and J 5 bases, with 16 bases left between them. The CDR3 totals 16 residues. CDR3 residues: CASSYKGGQDTGELFF. In DNA, the CDR3 is TGTGCCAGCAGTTATAAGGGGGGGCAGGATACCGGGGAGCTGTTTTTT.

This clone has more than one count but fewer than ten. The chain couples TRBV6-5 to TRBJ1-5, with D possibly being TRBD1 (5 bases). V lost 6 bases, J lost 3 bases, and 15 bases lay in between. There are 15 residues in the CDR3. Per the germline V gene, CDR1 is MNHEY and CDR2 is SVGAGI. The chain's CDR3 is CASRGPGQTNQPQHF. The CDR3 DNA follows: TGTGCCAGCAGGGGACCTGGCCAAACCAATCAGCCCCAGCATTTT.

J is TRBJ2-2 and V is TRBV5-1; 7 nucleotides match TRBD1. Germline lookup yields CDR1 SGHRS and CDR2 YFSETQ. CDR3 length equals 15 residues. J was trimmed by 4 bases and V by 2 bases; bases with no gene match: 5. The CDR3 nucleotides are TGCGCCAGCAGCTTACGACAGGGAAGCACCGGGGAGCTGTTTTTT. The encoded protein is CASSLRQGSTGELFF.